This TCR beta chain was sequenced in a study of blood T cell repertoires in COVID-19. For the study at large: The origin of the acute and convalescent COVID-19 samples was the United States, Italy and Spain. PBMCs, B-cell-depleted T cells, or T cells were the source of the cDNA or gDNA that made up the material.

Per the study methods: Reference gene primers were amplified, and this amplification served to estimate nucleated cell counts. The method was immunoSEQ multiplex PCR; TCRdb's version includes in-frame clones alone and lacks a portion of them. Clone size and V and J calls were adopted from that table, with D and trimming inferred from the DNA. The sample holds around 260,000 clones, 84% seen once. The CDR3 contains 15 residues. V lost 11 bases and J lost 4; bases outside the gene matches: 12. Germline CDR1 is MNHNY and CDR2 is SVGAGI (reference sequence). Those enrolled in Seattle joined during active infection and were followed longitudinally afterward.

The material sequenced was peripheral blood. This sequence originates from a person between 65 and 79 years old with COVID-19, enrolled during active disease. This chain links TRBV6-6 with TRBJ1-2; 11 nucleotides line up with TRBD1. DNA of the CDR3: TGTGCCTCGGCCCCGGACAGGGGGCGGGGCTATGGCTACACCTTC. Translation gives CASAPDRGRGYGYTF.